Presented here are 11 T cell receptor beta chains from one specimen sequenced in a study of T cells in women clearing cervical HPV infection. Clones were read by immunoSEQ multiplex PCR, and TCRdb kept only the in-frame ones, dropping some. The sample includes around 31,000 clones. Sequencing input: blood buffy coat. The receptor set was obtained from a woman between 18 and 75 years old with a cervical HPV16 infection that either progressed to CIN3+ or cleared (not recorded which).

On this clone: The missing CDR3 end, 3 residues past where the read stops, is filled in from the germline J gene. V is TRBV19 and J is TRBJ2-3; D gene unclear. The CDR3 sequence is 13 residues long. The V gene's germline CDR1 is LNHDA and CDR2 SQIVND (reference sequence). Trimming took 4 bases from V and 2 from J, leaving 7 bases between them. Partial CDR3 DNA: TGTGCCAGTAGTACGGGTAACACAGATACG. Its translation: CASSTGNTDT. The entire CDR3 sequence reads CASSTGNTDTQYF. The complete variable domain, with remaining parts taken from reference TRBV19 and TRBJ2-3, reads DGGITQSPKYLFRKEGQNVTLSCEQNLNHDAMYWYRQDPGQGLRLIYYSQIVNDFQKGDIAEGYSVSREKKESFPLTVTSAQKNPTAFYLCASSTGNTDTQYFGPGTRLTVL.

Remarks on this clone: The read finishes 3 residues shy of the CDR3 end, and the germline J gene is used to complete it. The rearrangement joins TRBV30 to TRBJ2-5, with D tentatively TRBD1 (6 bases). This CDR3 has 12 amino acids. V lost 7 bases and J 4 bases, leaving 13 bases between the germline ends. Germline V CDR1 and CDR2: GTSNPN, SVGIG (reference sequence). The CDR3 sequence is CASWGQGETQYF. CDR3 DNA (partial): TGTGCCTCCTGGGGGCAGGGAGAGACC.

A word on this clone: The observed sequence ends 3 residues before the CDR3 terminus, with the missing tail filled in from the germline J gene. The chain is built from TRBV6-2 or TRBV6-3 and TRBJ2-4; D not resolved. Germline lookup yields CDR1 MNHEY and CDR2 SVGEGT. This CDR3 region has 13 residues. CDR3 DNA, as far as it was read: TGTGCCAGCAGTCCACAGTGGTCCTTTGGT. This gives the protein CASSPQWSFG. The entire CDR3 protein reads CASSPQWSFGQYF.

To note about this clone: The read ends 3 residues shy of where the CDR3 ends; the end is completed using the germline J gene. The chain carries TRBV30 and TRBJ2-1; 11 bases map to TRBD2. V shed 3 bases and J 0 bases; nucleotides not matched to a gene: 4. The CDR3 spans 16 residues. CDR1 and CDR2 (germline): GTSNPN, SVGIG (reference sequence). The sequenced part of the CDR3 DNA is TGTGCCTGGAGCAGACTAGCGGGGAGCTCCTACAATGAG. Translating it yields CAWSRLAGSSYNE. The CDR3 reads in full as CAWSRLAGSSYNEQFF.

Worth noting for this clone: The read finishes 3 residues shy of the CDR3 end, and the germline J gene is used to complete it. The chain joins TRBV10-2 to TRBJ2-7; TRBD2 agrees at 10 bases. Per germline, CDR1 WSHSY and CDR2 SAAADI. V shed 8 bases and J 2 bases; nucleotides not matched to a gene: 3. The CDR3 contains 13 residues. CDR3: CASRGTSAYEQYF. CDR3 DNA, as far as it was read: TGCGCCAGCCGCGGGACTAGCGCCTACGAG.

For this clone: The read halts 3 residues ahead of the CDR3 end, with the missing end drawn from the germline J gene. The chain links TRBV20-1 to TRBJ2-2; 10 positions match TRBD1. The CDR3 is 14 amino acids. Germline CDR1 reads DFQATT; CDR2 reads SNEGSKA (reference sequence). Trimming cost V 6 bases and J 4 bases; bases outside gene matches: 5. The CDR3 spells CSATGTGVTGELFF. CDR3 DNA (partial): TGCAGTGCCACCGGGACAGGGGTCACCGGGGAG.

The CDR3 is CSARVRGETAFF. CDR3 DNA, as far as it was read: TGCAGTGCTAGAGTAAGGGGAGAGACC. The chain has TRBV20-1 and TRBJ1-1; D might be TRBD1 (5 bases). The sequenced fragment ends 3 residues before the CDR3 boundary, so the rest is inferred from the germline J gene. Germline V lookup: CDR1 DFQATT, CDR2 SNEGSKA (reference sequence). This CDR3 comprises 12 residues.

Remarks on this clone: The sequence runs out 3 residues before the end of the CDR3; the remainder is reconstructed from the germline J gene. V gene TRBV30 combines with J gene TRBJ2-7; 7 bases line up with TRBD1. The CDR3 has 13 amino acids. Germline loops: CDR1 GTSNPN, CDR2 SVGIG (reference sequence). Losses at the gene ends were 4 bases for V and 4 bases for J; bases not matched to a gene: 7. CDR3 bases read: TGTGCCTGGAATCCGGACAGGAAATACGAG. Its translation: CAWNPDRKYE. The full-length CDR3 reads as CAWNPDRKYEQYF.

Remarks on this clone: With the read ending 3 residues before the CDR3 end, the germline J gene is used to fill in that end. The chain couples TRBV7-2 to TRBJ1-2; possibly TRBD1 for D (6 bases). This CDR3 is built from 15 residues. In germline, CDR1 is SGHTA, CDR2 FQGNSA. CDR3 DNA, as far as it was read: TGTGCCAGCAGCTTAAGTGTAGGGGGAACCTACGAC. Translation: CASSLSVGGTYD. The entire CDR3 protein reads CASSLSVGGTYDYTF.

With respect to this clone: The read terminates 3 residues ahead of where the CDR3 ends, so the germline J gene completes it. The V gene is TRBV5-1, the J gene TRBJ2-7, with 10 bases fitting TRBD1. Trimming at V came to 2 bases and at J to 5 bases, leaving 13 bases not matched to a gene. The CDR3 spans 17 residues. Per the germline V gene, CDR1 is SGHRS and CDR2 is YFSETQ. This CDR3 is CASSLVPLGTGDHEQYF. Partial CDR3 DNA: TGCGCCAGCAGCTTAGTGCCCCTGGGGACAGGGGACCACGAG. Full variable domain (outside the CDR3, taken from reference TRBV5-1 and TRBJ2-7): KAGVTQTPRYLIKTRGQQVTLSCSPISGHRSVSWYQQTPGQGLQFLFEYFSETQRNKGNFPGRFSGRQFSNSRSEMNVSTLELGDSALYLCASSLVPLGTGDHEQYFGPGTRLTVT.

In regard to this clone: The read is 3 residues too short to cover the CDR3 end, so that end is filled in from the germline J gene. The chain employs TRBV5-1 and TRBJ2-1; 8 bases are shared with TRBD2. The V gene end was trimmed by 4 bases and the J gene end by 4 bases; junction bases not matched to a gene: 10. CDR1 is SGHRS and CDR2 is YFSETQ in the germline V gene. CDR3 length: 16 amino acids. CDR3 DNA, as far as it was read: TGCGCCAGCAGCCCAACCCCTACTAGCGGTTACAATGAG. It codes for CASSPTPTSGYNE. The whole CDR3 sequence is CASSPTPTSGYNEQFF.